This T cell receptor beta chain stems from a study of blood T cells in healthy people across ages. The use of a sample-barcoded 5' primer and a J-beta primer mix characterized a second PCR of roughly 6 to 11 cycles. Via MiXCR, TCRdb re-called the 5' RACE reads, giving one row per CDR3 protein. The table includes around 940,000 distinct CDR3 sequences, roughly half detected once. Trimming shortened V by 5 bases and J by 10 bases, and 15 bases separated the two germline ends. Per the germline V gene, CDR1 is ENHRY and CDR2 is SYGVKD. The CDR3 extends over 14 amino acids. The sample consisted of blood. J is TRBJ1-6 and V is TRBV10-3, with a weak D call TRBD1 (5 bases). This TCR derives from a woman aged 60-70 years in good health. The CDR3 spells CAISTQGVGSPLHF. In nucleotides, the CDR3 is TGTGCCATCAGTACCCAGGGTGTAGGGTCACCCCTCCACTTT.